This is a list of T cell receptor beta chains from one sample in a study of T cell repertoires in cytomegalovirus infection. TCRdb independently ran MiXCR on the reads; one entry per CDR3 protein. The sample has approximately 400,000 distinct CDR3 sequences; approximately 30% are singletons. Sequencing was performed on PBMCs. These receptors came from a human donor in good health (CMV status not recorded). Some clones in this sample may be carry-over from other donors' samples. The CDR3 runs from the conserved cysteine through the conserved F or W. A D gene is named only where the DNA matches it firmly. Size tells how often a clone was seen (once, few, many) or the class of an expanded clone, and some rows leave it out.

v_gene,abundance,d_gene,len,j_gene,CDR3aa,CDR3nt
TRBV7-9,.,TRBD2,15,TRBJ2-4,CASSSGGTAKNIQYF,TGTGCCAGCAGCTCGGGGGGGACTGCCAAAAACATTCAGTACTTC
TRBV11-2,many,.,17,TRBJ2-3,CASSPLGRTVRTDTQYF,TGTGCCAGCAGCCCGTTGGGTAGGACGGTGCGCACAGATACGCAGTATTTT
TRBV6-1,.,TRBD1,15,TRBJ1-5,CASRDGTGNNQPQHF,TGTGCCAGCAGAGACGGGACAGGCAACAATCAGCCCCAGCATTTT
TRBV12-3/TRBV12-4,few,.,16,TRBJ2-7,CASSERVVSASYEQYF,TGTGCCAGCAGTGAGAGGGTTGTCTCCGCGTCCTACGAGCAGTACTTC
TRBV6-2/TRBV6-3,few,.,12,TRBJ2-5,CASSYSEETQYF,TGTGCCAGCAGTTACTCGGAGGAGACCCAGTACTTC
TRBV7-2,many,.,14,TRBJ2-5,CASTYDRGSGTQYF,TGTGCCAGCACCTATGACCGGGGTAGCGGGACCCAGTACTTC
TRBV12-3/TRBV12-4,.,TRBD2,18,TRBJ2-3,CATLRLAGGPKSTDTQYF,TGTGCCACCCTGAGACTAGCGGGGGGGCCTAAGAGTACAGATACGCAGTATTTT
TRBV11-2,.,.,16,TRBJ1-3,CASSLDWGGSGNTIYF,TGTGCCAGCAGCTTAGATTGGGGAGGCTCTGGAAACACCATATATTTT
TRBV5-4,few,.,15,TRBJ2-7,CASSLEAGRTYEQYF,TGTGCCAGCAGCTTGGAGGCAGGGCGAACCTACGAGCAGTACTTC
TRBV4-1,.,.,14,TRBJ1-4,CASRSGWGNEKLFF,TGCGCCAGCAGGTCGGGGTGGGGAAATGAAAAACTGTTTTTT
TRBV24-1,few,.,13,TRBJ2-7,CATISHGFYEQYF,TGTGCCACCATCTCACACGGATTCTACGAGCAGTACTTC
TRBV7-2,many,.,12,TRBJ2-7,CASSWGSNEQYF,TGTGCCAGCAGCTGGGGCTCGAACGAGCAGTACTTC
TRBV15,.,.,15,TRBJ2-3,CATSRGGLNTDTQYF,TGTGCCACCAGCAGAGGGGGACTTAACACAGATACGCAGTATTTT
TRBV2,.,.,14,TRBJ1-1,CASSESPDYTEAFF,TGTGCCAGCAGTGAATCACCAGACTACACTGAAGCTTTCTTT
TRBV4-3,.,TRBD1,15,TRBJ2-2,CASSQEYRGTGELFF,TGCGCCAGCAGCCAAGAGTACAGGGGCACCGGGGAGCTGTTTTTT
TRBV2,.,.,15,TRBJ1-5,CASSDGWRSNQPQHF,TGTGCCAGCAGTGACGGGTGGAGGAGCAATCAGCCCCAGCATTTT
TRBV6-1,many,.,14,TRBJ2-1,CASSQWDEDNEQFF,TGTGCCAGCAGTCAATGGGACGAGGACAATGAGCAGTTCTTC
TRBV7-2,many,.,15,TRBJ1-5,CASSFRGGNNQPQHF,TGTGCCAGCAGCTTTCGGGGGGGTAACAATCAGCCCCAGCATTTT
TRBV20-1,.,.,17,TRBJ1-4,CSARLWRGDPTNEKLFF,TGCAGTGCTAGATTGTGGAGGGGCGATCCAACTAATGAAAAACTGTTTTTT
TRBV12-3/TRBV12-4,many,.,12,TRBJ2-7,CASSSGPYEQYF,TGTGCCAGCAGTTCCGGTCCCTACGAGCAGTACTTC
TRBV6-2/TRBV6-3,.,TRBD2,16,TRBJ2-1,CASHRGASGGYNEQFF,TGTGCCAGCCACCGAGGGGCTAGCGGGGGGTACAATGAGCAGTTCTTC
TRBV6-5,few,TRBD1,15,TRBJ1-1,CASSYRTTGGREAFF,TGTGCCAGCAGTTACCGCACGACAGGGGGTCGTGAAGCTTTCTTT
TRBV11-2,few,.,12,TRBJ2-1,CASSLVTSDRFF,TGTGCCAGCAGCTTAGTAACTAGTGATCGGTTCTTC
TRBV2,few,.,16,TRBJ2-1,CASSDARSTPYNEQFF,TGTGCCAGCAGTGATGCGAGGTCTACACCGTACAATGAGCAGTTCTTC
TRBV4-3,.,.,14,TRBJ2-2,CASSQDGEAGELFF,TGCGCCAGCAGCCAAGATGGGGAGGCCGGGGAGCTGTTTTTT
TRBV7-2,few,TRBD2,15,TRBJ2-2,CASSLESGDTGELFF,TGTGCCAGCAGCTTAGAGAGCGGGGACACCGGGGAGCTGTTTTTT
TRBV7-8,many,.,16,TRBJ1-5,CASSLSPAGDNQPQHF,TGTGCCAGCAGCTTAAGCCCGGCGGGGGACAATCAGCCCCAGCATTTT
TRBV19,.,.,16,TRBJ2-3,CASTHRGDSLGDTQYF,TGTGCCAGTACCCACCGAGGGGACTCCTTGGGAGATACGCAGTATTTT
TRBV2,.,.,15,TRBJ1-5,CASSLRGIGNQPQHF,TGTGCCAGCAGTTTACGGGGCATTGGCAATCAGCCCCAGCATTTT
TRBV12-5,few,TRBD2,15,TRBJ2-1,CASGLYGTSGGEQFF,TGTGCTAGTGGTTTGTACGGGACTAGTGGCGGTGAGCAGTTCTTC
TRBV25-1,.,TRBD2,20,TRBJ2-3,CASSESLGGSGGPSTDTQYF,TGTGCCAGCAGTGAATCGCTCGGGGGTAGCGGGGGGCCGAGCACAGATACGCAGTATTTT
TRBV20-1,few,.,14,TRBJ1-1,CSARDGEGNTEAFF,TGCAGTGCTAGAGATGGAGAGGGGAACACTGAAGCTTTCTTT
TRBV7-8,many,.,14,TRBJ2-5,CASSLDRNQETQYF,TGTGCCAGCAGCTTAGACAGGAACCAAGAGACCCAGTACTTC
TRBV7-2,many,.,16,TRBJ1-2,CASSLPPTGANYGYTF,TGTGCCAGCAGCTTGCCCCCCACAGGAGCTAACTATGGCTACACCTTC
TRBV7-8,.,.,15,TRBJ2-7,CASSLAEDSGYEQYF,TGTGCCAGCAGCTTAGCGGAAGATTCAGGGTACGAGCAGTACTTC
TRBV7-9,few,.,14,TRBJ1-3,CASSLVVSGNTIYF,TGTGCCAGCAGCTTAGTCGTATCTGGAAACACCATATATTTT
TRBV7-9,many,.,12,TRBJ1-1,CASSLDPGKAFF,TGTGCCAGCAGCTTAGATCCCGGGAAAGCTTTCTTT
TRBV5-4,few,.,13,TRBJ2-7,CASSPDVAYEQYF,TGTGCCAGCAGCCCCGACGTAGCCTACGAGCAGTACTTC
TRBV7-3,.,TRBD1,15,TRBJ2-7,CASSRAGTGGYEQYF,TGTGCCAGCAGCCGTGCCGGGACAGGGGGCTACGAGCAGTACTTC
TRBV20-1,.,.,15,TRBJ2-3,CSARDTGKRTDTQYF,TGCAGTGCTAGAGATACGGGAAAACGCACAGATACGCAGTATTTT
TRBV7-2,.,TRBD2,15,TRBJ2-1,CSRSSASGANNEQFF,TGTTCCAGAAGCTCCGCTAGCGGGGCCAACAATGAGCAGTTCTTC
TRBV23-1,.,.,13,TRBJ2-7,CASSQGARDEQYF,TGCGCCAGCAGTCAAGGGGCGCGGGACGAGCAGTACTTC
TRBV7-2,many,.,13,TRBJ1-5,CASSSYSNQPQHF,TGTGCCAGCAGCTCATATAGCAATCAGCCCCAGCATTTT
TRBV7-2,many,TRBD2,15,TRBJ2-1,CASSLALAGVDEQFF,TGTGCCAGCAGCTTAGCACTAGCGGGGGTCGATGAGCAGTTCTTC
TRBV10-3,few,.,14,TRBJ2-7,CAIGIVPLSYEQYF,TGTGCCATCGGTATAGTCCCACTTTCCTACGAGCAGTACTTC
TRBV5-6,.,TRBD1,16,TRBJ1-5,CASSLNRGQGSQPQHF,TGTGCCAGCAGCTTGAATAGAGGACAGGGTAGTCAGCCCCAGCATTTT
TRBV28,few,TRBD1,14,TRBJ1-2,CASSSEDRGYGYTF,TGTGCCAGCAGTTCGGAAGACAGGGGCTATGGCTACACCTTC
TRBV7-9,many,.,16,TRBJ1-1,CASSLGLGARRTEAFF,TGTGCCAGCAGCTTAGGCCTCGGAGCGCGGAGGACTGAAGCTTTCTTT
TRBV7-2,.,.,15,TRBJ2-2,CASRTGTMNTGELFF,TGTGCCAGCAGAACCGGGACAATGAACACCGGGGAGCTGTTTTTT
TRBV28,.,.,15,TRBJ1-1,CASSQYRPGITEAFF,TGTGCCAGCAGTCAATACAGACCCGGGATCACTGAAGCTTTCTTT